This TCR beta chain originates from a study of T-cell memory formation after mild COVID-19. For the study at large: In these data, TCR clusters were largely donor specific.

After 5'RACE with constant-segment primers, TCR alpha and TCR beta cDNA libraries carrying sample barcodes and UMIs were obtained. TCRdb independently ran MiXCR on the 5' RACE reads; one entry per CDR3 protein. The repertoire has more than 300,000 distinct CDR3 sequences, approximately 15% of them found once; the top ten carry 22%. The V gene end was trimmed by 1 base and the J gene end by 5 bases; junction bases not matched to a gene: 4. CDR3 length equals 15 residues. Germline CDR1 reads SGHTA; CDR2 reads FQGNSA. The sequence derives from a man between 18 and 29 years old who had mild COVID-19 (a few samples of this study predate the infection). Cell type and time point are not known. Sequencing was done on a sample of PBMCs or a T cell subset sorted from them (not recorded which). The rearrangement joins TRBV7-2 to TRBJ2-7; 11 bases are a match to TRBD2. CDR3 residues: CASSLDLAGGHEQYV. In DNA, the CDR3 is TGTGCCAGCAGCTTAGACTTAGCGGGGGGGCACGAGCAGTACGTC.